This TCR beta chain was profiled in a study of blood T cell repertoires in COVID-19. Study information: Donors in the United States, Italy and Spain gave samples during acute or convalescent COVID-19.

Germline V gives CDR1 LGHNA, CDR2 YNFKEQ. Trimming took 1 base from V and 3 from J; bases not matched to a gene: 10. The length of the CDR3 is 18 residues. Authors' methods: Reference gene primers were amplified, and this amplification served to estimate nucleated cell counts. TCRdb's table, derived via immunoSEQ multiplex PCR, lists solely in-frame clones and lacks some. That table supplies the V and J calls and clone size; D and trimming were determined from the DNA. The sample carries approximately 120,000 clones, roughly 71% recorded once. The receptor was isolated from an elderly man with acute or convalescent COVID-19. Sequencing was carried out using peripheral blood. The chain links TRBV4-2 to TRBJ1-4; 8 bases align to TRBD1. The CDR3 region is CASSQGGQGILSNEKLFF. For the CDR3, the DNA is TGTGCCAGCAGCCAAGGAGGACAGGGTATTTTGTCTAATGAAAAACTGTTTTTT.